The following is a T cell receptor (beta chain) sequence with its context. It lacks a known antigen. No clone much larger than this one lies a single base away; base qualities are absent. Other DNA sequences in the same sample also yield this CDR3. The method was the immunoSEQ multiplex PCR assay. TCRdb took over this immuneACCESS table, retaining in-frame rearrangements with V and J assigned. Such tables are incomplete; in checked studies, under half of the missing clones stem from an unresolved V gene, and the remainder is unexplained. The sample includes roughly 90,000 clones, with 85% to 90% observed a single time. Roughly 4.9% of the sample is in the top ten clones. Focal radiation therapy combined with CTLA-4 blockade (ipilimumab) was tested in patients with chemo-refractory metastatic non-small-cell lung cancer. Clipping removes 5 bases from V and 0 bases from J, with 6 as the unmatched junction base count. Sequences MNHEY (CDR1) and SVGAGI (CDR2) are obtained from the germline V gene. The CDR3 starts with the cysteine, ends with the phenylalanine, and has 15 residues. Only CDR3 DNA remains: 45 bases, in frame from the first base.

This record belongs to a study of radiotherapy plus CTLA-4 blockade in lung cancer (dated by TCRdb to 2016 to 2019). Background on the whole study: Among enrolled patients, under 20% had an objective response and approximately 30% reached disease control. The paper as a whole reports these results and caveats: Early dynamic changes in blood T cell clones, together with increased serum interferon-beta after radiation, were reported as the strongest predictors of response. TCR clones derived from tumors expanded in peripheral blood after treatment with radiotherapy and ipilimumab.

In this chain, TRBV6-5 is recombined with TRBJ2-7; TRBD1 agrees with 8 junctional bases. The origin of this receptor is a human donor with non-small cell lung cancer that progressed on radiotherapy plus ipilimumab. The material sequenced was peripheral blood, taken from a patient treated with radiotherapy plus ipilimumab. CDR3 protein: CASSPRQGSSYEQYF. The DNA reads TGTGCCAGCAGTCCCCGACAGGGGAGCTCCTACGAGCAGTACTTC.